A selection of T cell receptor beta chains follows, all from one sample in a study of CD8 T cells in Susac syndrome. TCRdb re-derived calls from the immunoSEQ multiplex PCR reads in MiXCR, one entry per CDR3 protein. Altogether hundreds of thousands of distinct CDR3 sequences are present, 85% to 90% being singletons, with the ten largest covering 0.12%. Sample: CD8+ T cells from PBMCs. These TCRs come from a human donor with multiple sclerosis. The conserved cysteine and the conserved F or W are not part of the CDR3 here.

cdr3_aa j_call v_call
ASSQETVQVNTEAF TRBJ1-1 TRBV4-1
ASSLTDAPSQPQH TRBJ1-5 TRBV27
ASSHTAGAGEQF TRBJ2-1 TRBV4-1
ASSQDPTGIAYEQY TRBJ2-7 TRBV4-1
ASSDMGGGAGEKLF TRBJ1-4 TRBV25-1
ASSYGAGTSSPYNQPQH TRBJ1-5 TRBV6-5
ATASGGLTDTQY TRBJ2-3 TRBV24-1
ASSLGGLGAYEQY TRBJ2-7 TRBV7-9
ASSLAGDEAF TRBJ1-1 TRBV5-6
ASSSGTTLSGNTIY TRBJ1-3 TRBV7-9
AWNRRNSPLH TRBJ1-6 TRBV30
ASSAVQGIEGEQF TRBJ2-1 TRBV27
ATSRVDRGNTEAF TRBJ1-1 TRBV15
ASNGGNEQF TRBJ2-1 TRBV2
ASSLAQDSTDTQY TRBJ2-3 TRBV7-9
ASSPTGGAPGGSGYT TRBJ1-2 TRBV4-1
ASSPSGGVSYEQY TRBJ2-7 TRBV7-9
ASRPGQGVGTEAF TRBJ1-1 TRBV6-5
ASSFPGGWNTEAF TRBJ1-1 TRBV7-9
ASSQDWQGDEQF TRBJ2-1 TRBV14
ASSSRDRGFEQY TRBJ2-7 TRBV5-4
ASVEGYALGANVLT TRBJ2-6 TRBV6-1
ASSPGLYNEQF TRBJ2-1 TRBV28
ASRHPNTEAF TRBJ1-1 TRBV7-9
ASSLQQGDTEAF TRBJ1-1 TRBV4-1
ASSDPGTPSYEQY TRBJ2-7 TRBV5-4
AIGGQMNTEAF TRBJ1-1 TRBV10-3
ASSWGDHEAF TRBJ1-1 TRBV5-1
ASSSREGDREYEKLF TRBJ1-4 TRBV13